The text below deals with one T cell receptor beta chain. Authors' processing steps: Reference gene primers were amplified, and this amplification served to estimate nucleated cell counts. Generated by immunoSEQ multiplex PCR, the TCRdb table keeps only in-frame clones and is missing some. V and J calls and clone size are as listed in that table; D and trimming were resolved from the DNA. This table has just over 150,000 clones, approximately 90% appearing once. These data originate in a study of blood T cell repertoires in COVID-19. The CDR3 length is 14 residues. The V and J ends lost 4 bases and 0 bases respectively, with 9 bases between them. Germline V gene sequence: CDR1 PRHDT, CDR2 FYEKMQ (reference sequence).

This clonotype was obtained from a woman between 40 and 55 years old with acute or convalescent COVID-19. Sequenced sample: peripheral blood. V and J are TRBV13 and TRBJ1-2; D is unresolved. The CDR3 region has the DNA TGTGCCAGCAGCTCCAGGCAATCTAACTATGGCTACACCTTC. This encodes CASSSRQSNYGYTF.